What follows describes a single TCR beta chain. Its antigen is not identified. Produced via immunoSEQ multiplex PCR; TCRdb's table is partial and in-frame only. The repertoire holds 75,000 or so clones, with 75% to 95% as singletons. Second-dose schedules of about 4 or about 12 weeks were combined. This specimen belongs to a study of T cell responses to AZD1222 COVID-19 vaccine. General observations from the study: Only 5 or 6 individuals given AZD1222 were seropositive at baseline.

J was trimmed by 4 bases and V by 0 bases; bases with no gene match: 5. Germline V gene lookup returns CDR1 LGHNA and CDR2 YNFKEQ. CDR3 size: 17 residues. This specimen was peripheral blood, taken 28 days after the second AZD1222 dose. The rearrangement uses TRBV4-2 and TRBJ2-3, with 12 bases that match TRBD2. The TCR was taken from an adult who received the AZD1222 COVID-19 vaccine. The CDR3 nucleotides read TGTGCCAGCAGCCAAGACAGACTAGCGGGAGCCCCAGATACGCAGTATTTT. Translated, it gives CASSQDRLAGAPDTQYF.